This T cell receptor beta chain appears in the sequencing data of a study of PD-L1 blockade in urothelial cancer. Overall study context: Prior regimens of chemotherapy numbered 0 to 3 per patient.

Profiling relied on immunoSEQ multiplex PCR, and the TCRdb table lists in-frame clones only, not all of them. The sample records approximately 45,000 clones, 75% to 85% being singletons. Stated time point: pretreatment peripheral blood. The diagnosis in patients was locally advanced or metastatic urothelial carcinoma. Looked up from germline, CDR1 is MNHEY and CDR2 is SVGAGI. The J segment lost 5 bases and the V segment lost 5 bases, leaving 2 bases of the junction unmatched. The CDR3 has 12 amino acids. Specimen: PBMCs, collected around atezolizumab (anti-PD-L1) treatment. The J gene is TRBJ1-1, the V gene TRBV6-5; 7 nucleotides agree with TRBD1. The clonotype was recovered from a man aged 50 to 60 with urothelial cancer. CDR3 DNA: TGTGCCAGCAGTCGACAGGGAACTGAAGCTTTCTTT. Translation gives CASSRQGTEAFF.